One and the same sample provided the 17 T cell receptor beta chains below, sequenced in a study of shared clonotypes between healthy human individuals. Generated by immunoSEQ multiplex PCR, the TCRdb table keeps only in-frame clones and is missing some. The sample includes approximately 1.5 million clones, 95% to 99% of them seen just once. Material: naive CD4+ T cells sorted from blood. Indicated subset: CD45RA+ positively selected. Receptors were obtained from a man between 25 and 39 years old in good health.

The chain combines TRBV7-9 with TRBJ2-1; D is undetermined. The CDR3 has 13 residues. Germline loops: CDR1 SEHNR, CDR2 FQNEAQ (reference sequence). Trimming removed 5 bases at V and 9 bases at J, with 14 bases between. In nucleotides, the CDR3 is TGTGCCAGCAGCCCCGTATCCGTGGGTGAGCAGTTCTTC. This gives the protein CASSPVSVGEQFF.

In regard to this clone: This CDR3 is also generated by other DNA sequences in the sample. This sequence joins TRBV5-1 and TRBJ2-3, with D unclear. This CDR3 spans 11 amino acids. Germline values: CDR1 SGHRS, CDR2 YFSETQ. Deletions cut 4 bases from V and 3 bases from J, with 3 bases between. For the CDR3, the DNA is TGCGCCAGCAGCCTGACAGATACGCAGTATTTT. Its translation is CASSLTDTQYF.

This clone was counted once. This chain uses TRBV28 with TRBJ2-7; 12 bases align to TRBD2. Per the germline V gene, CDR1 is MDHEN and CDR2 is SYDVKM. V was pared by 11 bases and J by 2 bases, with 10 bases of the junction left unmatched. The length of the CDR3 is 15 residues. The CDR3 loop is CAAHRGLAGTYEQYF. The CDR3 DNA reads as TGTGCCGCCCACAGAGGACTAGCGGGAACCTACGAGCAGTACTTC.

CDR3 sequence (DNA): TGCGCCAGCAGCTTGGGTTCAGGCGACTACGAGCAGTACTTC. Translated, it gives CASSLGSGDYEQYF. The rearrangement links TRBV5-1 to TRBJ2-7; D unresolved. Germline values: CDR1 SGHRS, CDR2 YFSETQ. The CDR3 is 14 amino acids. V lost 0 bases, J lost 3 bases, and 10 bases lay in between.

The chain has TRBV18 and TRBJ1-4, with TRBD1 as a possible D gene (6 bases). The germline V and J ends were trimmed by 2 bases and 0 bases, with 13 bases remaining between them. The CDR3 sequence is 17 residues long. Germline V gives CDR1 KGHSH, CDR2 LQKENI. The CDR3 is CASSPLGRGATNEKLFF. The DNA of the CDR3 is TGTGCCAGCTCACCATTGGGCAGGGGTGCAACTAATGAAAAACTGTTTTTT.

The chain links TRBV10-3 to TRBJ1-4, with 7 bases identical to TRBD1. The CDR3 is 13 residues long. Germline V CDR1 and CDR2: ENHRY, SYGVKD. Trimming took 4 bases from V and 8 from J; bases not matched to a gene: 4. The chain's CDR3 is CAISAAGGEKLFF. The DNA for the CDR3 is TGTGCCATCAGTGCGGCAGGGGGGGAAAAACTGTTTTTT.

This rearrangement joins TRBV5-1 to TRBJ2-3; 8 bases line up with TRBD1. J was trimmed by 1 base and V by 5 bases; bases with no gene match: 12. Germline V lookup: CDR1 SGHRS, CDR2 YFSETQ. The CDR3 runs to 17 residues. CDR3 bases: TGCGCCAGCAGTCGGGACAGGCGACAGGCGGGCACAGATACGCAGTATTTT. Translating gives CASSRDRRQAGTDTQYF.

Only one count was recorded for this clone. This chain joins TRBV6-6 and TRBJ1-3; 7 positions match TRBD1. The CDR3 has 14 residues. J was trimmed by 5 bases and V by 2 bases; bases with no gene match: 3. The germline V gene encodes CDR1 MNHNY and CDR2 SVGAGI (reference sequence). In DNA form, the CDR3 reads TGTGCCAGCAGTTACGCGGGACAGAGAAACACCATATATTTT. Protein product: CASSYAGQRNTIYF.

As DNA, the CDR3 is TGTGCCAGCACCACACAGGGAGGCGGCTACACCTTC. Translated: CASTTQGGGYTF. J is TRBJ1-2 and V is TRBV5-4, with a tentative D call TRBD1 (6 bases). Per germline, CDR1 SGHNT and CDR2 YYREEE (reference sequence). This CDR3 contains 12 residues. The germline V and J ends were trimmed by 6 bases and 8 bases, with 14 bases remaining between them.

The genes are TRBV27 and TRBJ1-5, with TRBD1 matching 7 bases. Germline V gives CDR1 MNHEY, CDR2 SMNVEV (reference sequence). Germline trimming cut 5 bases from V and 4 bases from J; bases unmatched to any gene: 11. The CDR3 extends over 16 amino acids. DNA for the CDR3: TGTGCCAGCAGTCCTAGGACAGGACAAAGAAATCAGCCCCAGCATTTT. Its protein product is CASSPRTGQRNQPQHF.

DNA of the CDR3: TGCAGCGTTCGGGGGCACCTCACAGATACGCAGTATTTT. Residues: CSVRGHLTDTQYF. The chain links TRBV29-1 to TRBJ2-3, with D perhaps TRBD1 or TRBD2 (6 bases each). The germline V gene encodes CDR1 SQVTM and CDR2 ANQGSEA. CDR3 size: 13 residues. Trimming stripped 5 bases from V and 2 bases from J, with 11 bases between.

V is TRBV7-6 and J is TRBJ2-1, with D possibly TRBD2 on 6 matching bases. Germline V gene lookup returns CDR1 SGHVS and CDR2 FNYEAQ. The CDR3 extends over 13 amino acids. V was shortened by 5 bases and J by 5 bases, with 10 bases between the two germline ends. The DNA of the CDR3 is TGTGCCAGCAGCCGTCGACTAGACAATGAGCAGTTCTTC. Translation: CASSRRLDNEQFF.

The chain recombines TRBV7-9 with TRBJ2-1; TRBD2 agrees at 14 bases. The V segment lost 1 base and the J segment 7 bases; nucleotides outside the gene matches: 6. The CDR3 loop spans 17 amino acids. Germline lookup yields CDR1 SEHNR and CDR2 FQNEAQ (reference sequence). The CDR3 DNA is TGTGCCAGCAGCTTAGGAAGGACTAGCGGGAGGTATAATGAGCAGTTCTTC. Its translation is CASSLGRTSGRYNEQFF.

This clone was recorded only once. The gene calls are TRBV5-1 and TRBJ1-2; tentative D call: TRBD1 (5 bases). CDR3 length: 15 residues. CDR1 is SGHRS, CDR2 YFSETQ, per germline. Trimming shortened V by 3 bases and J by 7 bases, and 19 bases separated the two germline ends. In DNA form, the CDR3 reads TGCGCCAGCAGCTATTCCGGGGACTATTCGGGTGGCTACACCTTC. This gives the protein CASSYSGDYSGGYTF. Together with reference TRBV5-1 and TRBJ1-2, the CDR3 gives the full variable domain: KAGVTQTPRYLIKTRGQQVTLSCSPISGHRSVSWYQQTPGQGLQFLFEYFSETQRNKGNFPGRFSGRQFSNSRSEMNVSTLELGDSALYLCASSYSGDYSGGYTFGSGTRLTVV.

This chain links TRBV10-3 with TRBJ2-1; a possible D gene is TRBD2 (5 bases). Trimming took off 0 bases at V and 8 bases at J, with 11 bases between the two ends. This CDR3 contains 14 residues. CDR1 and CDR2 from the germline V gene are ENHRY and SYGVKD. The CDR3 region has the DNA TGTGCCATCAGTGAGTCACGGAGGATAGATGAGCAGTTCTTC. Its translation: CAISESRRIDEQFF.

DNA for the CDR3: TGTGCCAGCAGCTTAGCCCCCAGGGTCTACGAGCAGTACTTC. It yields the protein CASSLAPRVYEQYF. The chain combines TRBV5-6 with TRBJ2-7; D possibly corresponds to TRBD1 (5 bases). Trimming cost V 2 bases and J 3 bases, with 12 bases left between them. Germline V lookup: CDR1 SGHDT, CDR2 YYEEEE. The CDR3 sequence is 14 residues long.

This rearrangement joins TRBV6-1 to TRBJ1-2, with a weak D call TRBD1 (6 bases). Per the germline V gene, CDR1 is MNHNS and CDR2 is SASEGT. V was shortened by 8 bases and J by 7 bases, with 17 bases between the two germline ends. The CDR3 covers 13 residues. CDR3 nucleotide sequence: TGTGCCAGCGGGTTAGGGGGGTTAGTTGGCTACACCTTC. Translating gives CASGLGGLVGYTF.